This TCR beta chain was observed in a study of T cells in Graves' hyperthyroidism and ophthalmopathy. Findings of the study overall: Using 13 V-J features, a model discriminated ophthalmopathy from stable hyperthyroidism.

Turning to this clonotype: Its antigen is unidentified.

Reasons for excluding patients were uncontrolled infection, other autoimmune disease, pregnancy or lactation. Orbital computed tomography and thyroid ultrasound, together with serum TRAb and thyroxine and clinical symptoms, were used for diagnoses. Isolation of PBMCs was performed on about 10 ml fresh peripheral blood. Using RNA transcripts as the source, TCR beta CDR3 regions were amplified. The HTBI primer set served for first-round RT-PCR of the TCR CDR3. TCRdb reanalysed the multiplex PCR reads using MiXCR and keeps one entry per CDR3 protein. This table holds nearly 600,000 distinct CDR3 sequences, 11% to 15% found once. Germline trimming cut 6 bases from V and 5 bases from J; bases unmatched to any gene: 6. This CDR3 comprises 13 residues. CDR1 SQVTM and CDR2 ANQGSEA come from the germline V gene.

Sequenced: blood. The chain links TRBV29-1 to TRBJ2-5; 10 bases align to TRBD1. The source of this sequence is a woman aged 18 to 35 with Graves' ophthalmopathy. DNA of the CDR3: TGCAGCGTAGAGACAGGGGGCCTGGAGACCCAGTACTTC. Its protein is CSVETGGLETQYF.